This T cell receptor (beta chain) appears in the sequencing data of a study of cytomegalovirus exposure and HLA in healthy donors. Study findings and constraints: Per published accounts, TCR beta sequences correctly predicted the HLA-A and HLA-B alleles of most subjects.

The CDR3 extends over 14 amino acids. Germline CDR1 reads SGHRS; CDR2 reads YFSETQ. With V trimmed by 0 bases and J by 7 bases, 6 bases remained unmatched. The PCR was carried out with 60 Vbeta primers and 13 Jbeta primers. TCRdb's table, derived via immunoSEQ multiplex PCR, lists solely in-frame clones and lacks some. This sample's table reports around 130,000 clones. Remarks on this clone: Antigen: not known.

The genes are TRBV5-1 and TRBJ1-1; TRBD1 agrees at 7 bases. The sequenced material came from PBMCs. This sequence originates from a woman aged 40 to 49 in good health and CMV-seronegative. The CDR3, as DNA: TGCGCCAGCAGCTTGGCCCAGGGGGATAATGAAGCTTTCTTT. This gives the protein CASSLAQGDNEAFF. Variable domain in full (rest from reference TRBV5-1 and TRBJ1-1): KAGVTQTPRYLIKTRGQQVTLSCSPISGHRSVSWYQQTPGQGLQFLFEYFSETQRNKGNFPGRFSGRQFSNSRSEMNVSTLELGDSALYLCASSLAQGDNEAFFGQGTRLTVV.